Only a few counts were recorded for the clone carrying this T cell receptor beta chain. Its specificity is unknown. The source of the sample is a study of T cells after yellow fever vaccination. Study in general: Low-cell-number fractions were prepared with SMART-Seq v4 Ultra Low Input. Overall study results and limits: CD4 and CD8 compartments shared a small share of clonotypes. Boosting was followed by the reappearance of most primary-vaccination clones (about 96% CD4, about 88% CD8).

The CDR3 is 11 residues long. The germline CDR1 and CDR2 sequences are SEHNR and FQNEAQ (reference sequence). V lost 2 bases and J lost 10, with 5 bases in between. Conversion of TCR transcripts into cDNA relied on 5'RACE template switching, which added a universal primer site and UMIs. TCRdb passed the 5' RACE reads through MiXCR, listing each CDR3 protein once. The repertoire holds around 600,000 distinct CDR3 sequences, with roughly 12% as singletons. The chain has TRBV7-9 and TRBJ2-2; D gene unclear. The sequence was collected from a man aged 25 to 40 who received the YFV17D yellow fever vaccine. Specimen: PBMCs, collected on the day of the yellow fever booster vaccination. The DNA of the CDR3 is TGTGCCAGCAGCTTAAACGCGGAGCTGTTTTTT. It translates to CASSLNAELFF.